This T cell receptor beta chain originates from a study of tumor-infiltrating lymphocytes in primary liver carcinoma. The authors took blood RNA from unsorted whole blood and also extracted germline DNA. What was collected before surgery was approximately 4 milliliters of peripheral blood. The table lists this clonotype with many counts. TCR beta cDNA was reverse-transcribed from around 0.55 ug of total RNA. The reaction used a constant-region primer and ProtoScript II reverse transcriptase. ARM-PCR, slightly modified, supplied the TCR beta libraries through three nested multiplex PCR rounds. In TCRdb, the multiplex PCR reads were re-called with MiXCR into one record per CDR3 protein. The sample has hundreds of thousands of distinct CDR3 sequences; 60% to 80% are singletons. The material sequenced was peripheral blood. This TCR came from a man aged 35 to 55 with primary liver carcinoma and hepatitis B virus infection.

CDR3 nucleotides: TGTGCCAGCAGCTTTAACAGCGGGAGGGCCATGGAGACCCAGTACTTC. It specifies CASSFNSGRAMETQYF. The gene calls are TRBV5-4 and TRBJ2-5, with 10 nucleotides matching TRBD2. V shed 2 bases, J shed 5 bases, and the junction held 9 bases outside the gene matches. This CDR3 is built from 16 residues. Germline V lookup: CDR1 SGHNT, CDR2 YYREEE (reference sequence).